The TCR beta chain under discussion was sequenced for a study of shared clonotypes between healthy human individuals. Findings and limits, study-wide: A small donor pool kept down the genetic and exposure-history diversity that was represented.

Comments on this clone: Its antigen is undetermined.

The CDR3 runs 12 residues. Looked up from germline, CDR1 is SEHNR and CDR2 is FQNEAQ (reference sequence). V lost 2 bases to trimming and J lost 6 bases, with 5 bases between them. This table comes from immunoSEQ multiplex PCR, and its TCRdb copy is limited to in-frame clones, with some not included. The data hold 550,000 to 600,000 clones, with around 77% observed a single time. Input material: PBMCs. The origin of this receptor is a woman between 35 and 50 years old in good health. Some clones in this sample may be carry-over from other donors' samples. The V and J genes are TRBV7-9 and TRBJ2-1; D gene uncertain. The CDR3 loop is CASSLLCNEQFF. In DNA, the CDR3 is TGTGCCAGCAGCTTACTTTGCAATGAGCAGTTCTTC.